This T cell receptor (beta chain) was sequenced for a study of blood T cell repertoires in COVID-19. Study background: The origin of the acute and convalescent COVID-19 samples was the United States, Italy and Spain. From T cells, B-cell-depleted T cells, or PBMCs came the material, which was cDNA or gDNA.

Germline loops: CDR1 SGHTA, CDR2 FQGNSA. This CDR3 spans 12 amino acids. The germline V and J ends were trimmed by 7 bases and 4 bases, with 10 bases remaining between them. In the original workflow: Estimated nucleated cell counts came from reference gene primer amplification. Clones were sequenced by immunoSEQ multiplex PCR, and TCRdb holds only the in-frame ones, with some missing. The V and J calls and clone size were taken over from that table, and D and trimming were inferred from the DNA. Of 140,000 or so clones listed, about 79% are singletons. The sequence derives from a man in his sixties with active or convalescent COVID-19. The chain couples TRBV7-2 to TRBJ1-2; perhaps TRBD1 as D (5 bases). Sequences were obtained from peripheral blood. The CDR3 spells CASKDSGYGYTF. In DNA, the CDR3 is TGTGCCAGCAAAGACAGTGGCTATGGCTACACCTTC.